The present T cell receptor (beta chain) was sequenced within a study of identical twins. Study-wide points: Insertions were fewer in abundant cord blood beta clonotypes, whereas memory repertoires showed none of this pattern. When twins shared out-of-frame alpha sequences, those sequences had excess low generation probability.

The table lists this clonotype with a few counts. Its antigen is not known. Donors were all healthy Caucasians. The V and J ends lost 8 bases and 2 bases respectively, with 20 bases between them. The germline V gene encodes CDR1 MNHNS and CDR2 SASEGT. The CDR3 is 16 amino acids. TCRdb redid the calling of the 5' RACE reads with MiXCR, one entry per CDR3 protein. The sample lists 200,000 to 250,000 distinct CDR3 sequences; roughly 7% were seen once. These data also featured in a second study, about yellow fever vaccine responses in identical twins.

This chain uses TRBV6-1 with TRBJ2-3; no clear D gene. This clonotype was sampled from a woman between 18 and 30 years old in good health. Sequencing was done on a sample of memory (CD45RO+) T cells sorted from blood. The CDR3 DNA is TGTGCCAGCCGCCCTACTCCTGGCGAACTCACAGATACGCAGTATTTT. This codes for CASRPTPGELTDTQYF.